This T cell receptor beta chain was found in a study of neoadjuvant anti-PD-1 for oral cavity cancer. Study in general: Nivolumab at 3 mg/kg was mostly given biweekly, three to four doses, pre-surgery. Study-wide results and caveats: Only three patients per response group were TCR-analyzed; validation needed. Non-responders to neoadjuvant nivolumab had significantly more clonal PBMC T cells than responders.

Profiled with immunoSEQ multiplex PCR; TCRdb holds only in-frame clones, not every one. The top ten hold under 5.5% of the sample, which has several thousand clones, almost 65% seen once. Points on this clone: Its antigen is not known.

Time point specified: after neoadjuvant nivolumab, at surgical resection. No culture or expansion preceded analysis of these blood cells. The specimen comprised PBMCs, sampled after nivolumab (anti-PD-1) treatment. The clonotype originates from a person between 40 and 80 years old with oral cavity squamous cell carcinoma.

Here the CDR3 DNA reads TGTGCCAGCTTTGCCGGGACTAGCGGGAGGAATGAGCAGTTCTTC. Amino acid sequence: CASFAGTSGRNEQFF. This chain links TRBV25-1 with TRBJ2-1; TRBD2 aligns across 15 bases. The CDR3 has 15 residues. The ends lost 8 bases at V and 7 bases at J; junction bases unmatched: 6. Germline V gene sequence: CDR1 MGHDK, CDR2 SYGVNS.